The entry below gives a single TCR beta chain sequence along with its context. What it binds is unknown. Trimming took off 8 bases at V and 2 bases at J, with 9 bases between the two ends. Germline V lookup: CDR1 SGHAT, CDR2 FQDESV (reference sequence). The length of the CDR3 is 12 residues. TCRdb independently ran MiXCR on the reads; one entry per CDR3 protein. The sample holds about 150,000 distinct CDR3 sequences, about 25% seen once. The data derive from a study of T cell repertoires in cytomegalovirus infection. General study points: Dominant in the ex vivo response were TCR beta clonotypes restricted by HLA-C and specific for CMV.

The sequence derives from a human donor in good health (CMV status not recorded). Some clones in this sample may be carry-over from other donors' samples. This chain uses TRBV11-1 with TRBJ2-5; no clear D gene. The sequencing sample was made of PBMCs. CDR3 in DNA: TGTGCCAGCTCAAGGATACAAGAGACCCAGTACTTC. Amino acid sequence: CASSRIQETQYF.